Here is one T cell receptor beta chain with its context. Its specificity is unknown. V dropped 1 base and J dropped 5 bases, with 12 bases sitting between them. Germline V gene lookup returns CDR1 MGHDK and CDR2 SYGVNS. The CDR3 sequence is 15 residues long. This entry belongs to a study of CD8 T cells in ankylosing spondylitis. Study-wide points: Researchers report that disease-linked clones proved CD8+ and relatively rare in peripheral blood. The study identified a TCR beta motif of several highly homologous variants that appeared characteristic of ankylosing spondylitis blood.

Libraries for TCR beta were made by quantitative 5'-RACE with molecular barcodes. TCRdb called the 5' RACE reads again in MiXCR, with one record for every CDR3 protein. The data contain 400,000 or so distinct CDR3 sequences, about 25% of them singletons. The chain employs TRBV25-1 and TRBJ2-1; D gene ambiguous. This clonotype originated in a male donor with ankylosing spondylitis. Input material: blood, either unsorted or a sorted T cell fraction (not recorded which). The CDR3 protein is CASSEFKGVDNEQFF. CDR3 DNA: TGTGCCAGCAGTGAATTTAAAGGAGTAGACAATGAGCAGTTCTTC.